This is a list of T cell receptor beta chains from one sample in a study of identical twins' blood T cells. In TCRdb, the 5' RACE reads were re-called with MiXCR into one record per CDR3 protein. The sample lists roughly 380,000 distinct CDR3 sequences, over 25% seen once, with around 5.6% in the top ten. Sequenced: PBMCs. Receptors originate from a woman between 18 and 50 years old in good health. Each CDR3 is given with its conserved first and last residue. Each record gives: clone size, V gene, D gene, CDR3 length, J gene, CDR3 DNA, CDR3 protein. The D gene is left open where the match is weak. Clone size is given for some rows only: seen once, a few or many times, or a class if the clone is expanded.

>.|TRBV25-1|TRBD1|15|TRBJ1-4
TGTGCCAGTGTGACAGGGGGGGAAGGGATTGAAAAACTGTTTTTT
CASVTGGEGIEKLFF
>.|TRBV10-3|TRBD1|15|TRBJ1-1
TGTGCCATCAGTGATCCCCATGGACAGGAGACTGAAGCTTTCTTT
CAISDPHGQETEAFF
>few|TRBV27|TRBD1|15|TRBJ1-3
TGTGCCAGCAGTGAACAGGGGGCTCCTGGAAACACCATATATTTT
CASSEQGAPGNTIYF
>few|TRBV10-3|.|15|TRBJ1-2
TGTGCCATCAGTGAGTCGACGGGCAGGAATTATGGCTACACCTTC
CAISESTGRNYGYTF
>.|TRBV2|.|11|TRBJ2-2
TGTGCCAGCAGTGGATCGGGGGAGCTGTTTTTT
CASSGSGELFF
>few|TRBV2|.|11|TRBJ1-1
TGTGCCAGCAGCGCGGACGGCGAAGCTTTCTTT
CASSADGEAFF
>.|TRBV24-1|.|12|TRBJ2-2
TGTGCCACCAGTGATCGGGACGGGGAGCTGTTTTTT
CATSDRDGELFF
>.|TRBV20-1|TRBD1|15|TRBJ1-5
TGCAGTGCTAGACCTGACAGGGTGAGCAATCAGCCCCAGCATTTT
CSARPDRVSNQPQHF
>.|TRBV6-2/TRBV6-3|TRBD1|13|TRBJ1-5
TGTGCCAGCAGTTTACAGGGGGTCAAGCCCCAGCATTTT
CASSLQGVKPQHF
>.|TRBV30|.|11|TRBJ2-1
TGTGCCGGAGGGGAAATTAATGAGCAGTTCTTC
CAGGEINEQFF
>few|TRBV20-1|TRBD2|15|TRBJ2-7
TGCAGTGCTAGAGGGGGACTAGCGGGAGCATACGAGCAGTACTTC
CSARGGLAGAYEQYF
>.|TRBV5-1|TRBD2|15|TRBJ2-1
TGCGCCAGCAGTCTTAACGGGACTACCGGCAATGAGCAGTTCTTC
CASSLNGTTGNEQFF
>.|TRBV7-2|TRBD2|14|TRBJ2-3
TGTGCCAGCAGCTTCAAGACTAGCAAAGATACGCAGTATTTT
CASSFKTSKDTQYF
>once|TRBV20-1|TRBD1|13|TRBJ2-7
TGCGGTGCTATCGACAGGGGGCTGTACGAGCAGTACTTC
CGAIDRGLYEQYF
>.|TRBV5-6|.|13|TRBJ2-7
TGTGCCAGCAGCCCTACCTACTTGTACGAGCAGTACTTC
CASSPTYLYEQYF
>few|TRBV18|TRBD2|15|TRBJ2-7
TGTGCCAGCTCACCCCAGGCTAGCGGGAGTTACGAGCAGTACTTC
CASSPQASGSYEQYF
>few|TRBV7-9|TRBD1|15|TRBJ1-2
TGTGCCAGCAGCTTTCGTCCGGACAGGGCGGATGGCTACACCTTC
CASSFRPDRADGYTF
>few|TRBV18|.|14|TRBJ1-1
TGTGCCAGCTCACCGGGGGTGGAAGGCACTGAAGCTTTCTTT
CASSPGVEGTEAFF
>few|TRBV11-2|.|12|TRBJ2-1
TGTGCCAGCAGCTCGATCCACAATGAGCAGTTCTTC
CASSSIHNEQFF
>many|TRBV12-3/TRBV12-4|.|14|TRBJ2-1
TGTGCCAGCAGTTTCAAGGGGGGCACCAATGAGCAGTTCTTC
CASSFKGGTNEQFF
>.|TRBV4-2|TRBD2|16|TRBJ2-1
TGTGCCAGCAGCCAACCCCGGGACTATATTGTGGATGAGCAGTTCTTC
CASSQPRDYIVDEQFF
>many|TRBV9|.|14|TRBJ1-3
TGTGCCAGCAGCGACAGGGTATCTGGAAACACCATATATTTT
CASSDRVSGNTIYF
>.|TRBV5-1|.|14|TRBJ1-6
TGCGCCAGCAGTAAGGGGTCCTATAATTCACCCCTCCACTTT
CASSKGSYNSPLHF
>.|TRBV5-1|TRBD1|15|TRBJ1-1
TGCGCCAGTCGCGCCGCAGGGGGCGTTTGGACTGAAGCTTTCTTT
CASRAAGGVWTEAFF
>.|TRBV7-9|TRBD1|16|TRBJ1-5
TGTGCCAGCAGCTGGGGACAGGGTACGAGCAATCAGCCCCAGCATTTT
CASSWGQGTSNQPQHF
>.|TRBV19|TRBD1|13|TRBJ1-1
TGTGCCAGCAGTAGACAGGGATTGGGCGAAGCTTTCTTT
CASSRQGLGEAFF
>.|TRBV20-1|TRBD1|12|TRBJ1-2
TGCAGTGCTAGAGGACAGGGGGGAGGCTACACCTTC
CSARGQGGGYTF
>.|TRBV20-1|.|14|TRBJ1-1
TGCAGTGCTAGAGATTTGGGGGCTGGACGGGCAGCTTTCTTT
CSARDLGAGRAAFF
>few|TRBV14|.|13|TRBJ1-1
TGTGCCAGCAGCCGGGGGATGAACACTGAAGCTTTCTTT
CASSRGMNTEAFF
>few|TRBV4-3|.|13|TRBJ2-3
TGCGCCAGCAGCCACTTGAGTCCAGATACGCAGTATTTT
CASSHLSPDTQYF
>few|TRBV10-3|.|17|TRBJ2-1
TGTGCCTCCATCGACAATCCGGTTACGAGCTCCTACAATGAGCAGTTCTTC
CASIDNPVTSSYNEQFF
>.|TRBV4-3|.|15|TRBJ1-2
TGCGCCAGCAGCCAAGAAAAGGGGCAGGGACGGGGCTACACCTTC
CASSQEKGQGRGYTF
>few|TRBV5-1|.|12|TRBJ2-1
TGCGCCAGCAGCCTCTTTTATTATGAGCAGTTCTTC
CASSLFYYEQFF
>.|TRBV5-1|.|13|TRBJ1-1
TGCGCCAGCAGCTTGGAGGTTACCACTGAAGCTTTCTTT
CASSLEVTTEAFF
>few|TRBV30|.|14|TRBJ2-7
TGTGCCTGGAGGGCCCCCAGTATGACCTACGAGCAGTACTTC
CAWRAPSMTYEQYF
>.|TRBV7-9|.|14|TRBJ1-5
TGTGCCAGCAGCTTCGGCGGGGAGGTCCAGCCCCAGCATTTT
CASSFGGEVQPQHF
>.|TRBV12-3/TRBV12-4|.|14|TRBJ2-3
TGTGCCAGCAGTTCATCCCTAAAGCGGGATACGCAGTATTTT
CASSSSLKRDTQYF
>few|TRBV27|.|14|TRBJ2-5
TGTGCCAGCAGTTTATCTTTTAGTTCAGAGACCCAGTACTTC
CASSLSFSSETQYF
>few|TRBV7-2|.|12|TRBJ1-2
TGTGCCAGCAGCTTGATGGTACAGGGCTACACCTTC
CASSLMVQGYTF
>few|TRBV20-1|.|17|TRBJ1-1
TGCAGTGCTAGATCGAACAGGACGACCAGATCGAACACTGAAGCTTTCTTT
CSARSNRTTRSNTEAFF
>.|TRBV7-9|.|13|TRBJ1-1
TGTGCCAGCAGCCTCACAGCTCCCCCTGAAGCTTTCTTT
CASSLTAPPEAFF
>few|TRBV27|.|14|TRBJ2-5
TGTGCCAGCAGTTTATCTCAGGCAGTAGAGACCCAGTACTTC
CASSLSQAVETQYF